This record looks at one T cell receptor beta chain sequence and its context. These data belong to a study of T cells in tumors after PD-1 blockade. Looking at the study overall: On average, peripheral blood gave about 100,000 TCR templates and about 34,000 unique clonotypes.

Germline V lookup: CDR1 LNHDA, CDR2 SQIVND (reference sequence). This CDR3 contains 13 residues. With 7 bases removed from V and 5 bases from J, the gap between germline ends came to 14 bases. Only in-frame clones appear in the TCRdb table, and some are missing; sequencing was by immunoSEQ multiplex PCR. The sample records around 35,000 clones, 55% to 80% being singletons. The origin of this receptor is a human donor with basal cell carcinoma. This chain joins TRBV19 and TRBJ1-2, with a possible D match to TRBD1 (6 bases). The starting material was PBMCs, obtained after anti-PD-1 treatment. This CDR3 reads CASTAQGSYGYTF. CDR3 DNA: TGTGCCAGTACGGCCCAGGGGTCTTATGGCTACACCTTC.